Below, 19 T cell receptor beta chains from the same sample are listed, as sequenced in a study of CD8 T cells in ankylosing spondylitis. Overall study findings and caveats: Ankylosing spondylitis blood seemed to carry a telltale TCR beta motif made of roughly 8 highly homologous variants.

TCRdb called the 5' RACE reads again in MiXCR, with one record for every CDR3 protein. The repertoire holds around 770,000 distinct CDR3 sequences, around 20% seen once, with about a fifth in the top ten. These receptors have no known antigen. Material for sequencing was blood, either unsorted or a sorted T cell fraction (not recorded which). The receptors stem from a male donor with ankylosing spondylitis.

The DNA of the CDR3 is TGTGCCAGTAGTATAGGGAGCTGGGGTGAGCAGTTCTTC. Translated, it gives CASSIGSWGEQFF. The gene calls are TRBV19 and TRBJ2-1, with D hard to call. V lost 1 base and J 9 bases, leaving 10 bases between the germline ends. The V gene's germline CDR1 is LNHDA and CDR2 SQIVND (reference sequence). The CDR3 runs 13 residues.

The CDR3 DNA sequence: TGTGCCAGCAGTTCCGGGGGACCTGGAAACACCATATATTTT. Protein: CASSSGGPGNTIYF. The V gene is TRBV6-2 or TRBV6-3, the J gene TRBJ1-3; weak D call: TRBD1 (5 bases). The V end lost 4 bases, the J end lost 2 bases, and 9 bases lay between the germline ends. Per the germline V gene, CDR1 is MNHEY and CDR2 is SVGEGT. The CDR3 contains 14 residues.

This chain's CDR3 is CASSQDLGQPYNEQFF. The CDR3 DNA reads TGCGCCAGCAGCCAAGATCTTGGACAGCCGTACAATGAGCAGTTCTTC. The chain links TRBV4-3 to TRBJ2-1; D may be TRBD1 (6 bases). There are 16 residues in the CDR3. The germline V gene encodes CDR1 LGHNA and CDR2 YSLEER. Trimming took off 0 bases at V and 4 bases at J, with 13 bases between the two ends.

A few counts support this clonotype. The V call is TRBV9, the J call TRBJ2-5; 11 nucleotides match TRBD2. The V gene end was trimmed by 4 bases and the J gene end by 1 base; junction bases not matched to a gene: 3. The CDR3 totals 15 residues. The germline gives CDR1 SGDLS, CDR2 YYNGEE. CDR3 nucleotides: TGTGCCAGCAGCCCTAGCGGGGGGTTCCAAGAGACCCAGTACTTC. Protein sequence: CASSPSGGFQETQYF.

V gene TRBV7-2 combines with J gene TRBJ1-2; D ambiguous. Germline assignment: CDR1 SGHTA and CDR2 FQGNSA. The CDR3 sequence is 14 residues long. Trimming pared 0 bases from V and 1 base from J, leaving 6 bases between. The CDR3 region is CASSLARDNYGYTF. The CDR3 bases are TGTGCCAGCAGCTTAGCGCGAGATAACTATGGCTACACCTTC.

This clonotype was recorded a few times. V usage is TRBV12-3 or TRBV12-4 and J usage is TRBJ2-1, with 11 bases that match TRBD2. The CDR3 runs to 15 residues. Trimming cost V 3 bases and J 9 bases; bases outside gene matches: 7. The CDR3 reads CASSLRLAGGGEQFF. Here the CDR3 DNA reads TGTGCCAGCAGTTTGCGGCTAGCGGGGGGAGGTGAGCAGTTCTTC.

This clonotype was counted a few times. The CDR3 loop reads CASSPDTTEEASGKFTGELFF. The CDR3 DNA reads as TGCGCCAGCAGCCCCGACACCACCGAGGAGGCTAGCGGGAAATTCACCGGGGAGCTGTTTTTT. V is TRBV4-1 and J is TRBJ2-2; 9 bases are shared with TRBD2. Germline CDR1 and CDR2: MGHRA and YSYEKL. J was trimmed by 4 bases and V by 4 bases; bases with no gene match: 22. This CDR3 contains 21 residues.

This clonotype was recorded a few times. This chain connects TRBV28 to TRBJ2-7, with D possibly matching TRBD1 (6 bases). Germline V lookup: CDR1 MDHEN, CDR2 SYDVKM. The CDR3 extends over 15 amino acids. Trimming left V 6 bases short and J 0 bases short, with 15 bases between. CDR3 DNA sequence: TGTGCCAGCAGCCTTTTACAGGGAGTCTCCTACGAGCAGTACTTC. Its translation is CASSLLQGVSYEQYF.

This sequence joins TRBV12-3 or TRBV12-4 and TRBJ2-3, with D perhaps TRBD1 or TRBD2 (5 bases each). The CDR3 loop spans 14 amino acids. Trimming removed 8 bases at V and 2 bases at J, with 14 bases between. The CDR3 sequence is CASGTWDPTDTQYF. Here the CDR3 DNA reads TGTGCCAGCGGAACCTGGGACCCCACAGATACGCAGTATTTT.

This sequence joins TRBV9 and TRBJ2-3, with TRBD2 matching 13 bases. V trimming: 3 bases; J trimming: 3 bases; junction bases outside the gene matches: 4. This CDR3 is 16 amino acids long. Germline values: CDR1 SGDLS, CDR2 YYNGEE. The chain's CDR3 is CASSAGTSGVTDTQYF. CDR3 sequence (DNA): TGTGCCAGCAGCGCTGGGACTAGCGGGGTGACAGATACGCAGTATTTT.

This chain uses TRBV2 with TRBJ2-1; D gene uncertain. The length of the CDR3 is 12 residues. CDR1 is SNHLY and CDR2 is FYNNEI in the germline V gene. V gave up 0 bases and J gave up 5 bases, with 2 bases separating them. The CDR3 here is CASSEADNEQFF. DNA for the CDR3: TGTGCCAGCAGTGAAGCCGACAATGAGCAGTTCTTC.

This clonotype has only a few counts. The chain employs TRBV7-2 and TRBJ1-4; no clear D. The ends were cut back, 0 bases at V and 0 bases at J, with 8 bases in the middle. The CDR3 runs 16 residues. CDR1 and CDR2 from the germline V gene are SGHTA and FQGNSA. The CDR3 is CASSLAYSATNEKLFF. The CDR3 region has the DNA TGTGCCAGCAGCTTAGCGTACAGCGCAACTAATGAAAAACTGTTTTTT.

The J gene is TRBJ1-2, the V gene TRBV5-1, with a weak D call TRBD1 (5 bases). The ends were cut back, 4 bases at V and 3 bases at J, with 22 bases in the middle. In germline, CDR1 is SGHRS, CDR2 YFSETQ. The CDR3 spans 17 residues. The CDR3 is CASSRRTITSGYYGYTF. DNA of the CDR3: TGCGCCAGCAGCAGACGGACAATAACCTCGGGGTACTATGGCTACACCTTC.

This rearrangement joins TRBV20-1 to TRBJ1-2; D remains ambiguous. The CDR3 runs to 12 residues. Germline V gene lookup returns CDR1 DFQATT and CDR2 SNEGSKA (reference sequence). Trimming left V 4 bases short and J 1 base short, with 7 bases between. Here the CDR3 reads CSAKGDNYGYTF. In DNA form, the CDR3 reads TGCAGTGCTAAGGGCGATAACTATGGCTACACCTTC.

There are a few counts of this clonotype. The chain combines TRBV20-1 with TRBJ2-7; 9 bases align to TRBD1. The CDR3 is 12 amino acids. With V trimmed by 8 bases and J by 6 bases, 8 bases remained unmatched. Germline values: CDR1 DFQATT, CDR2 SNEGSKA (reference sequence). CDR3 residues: CSTWDRVSEQYF. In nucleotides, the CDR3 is TGCAGTACCTGGGACAGGGTCAGCGAGCAGTACTTC.

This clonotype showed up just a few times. The CDR3 sequence: CASSPLGQGAGGNQPQHF. The CDR3 bases are TGTGCCAGCAGCCCTCTTGGGCAGGGCGCGGGTGGCAATCAGCCCCAGCATTTT. This chain joins TRBV11-1 and TRBJ1-5; TRBD1 might be the D (5 bases). This CDR3 has 18 amino acids. Germline-derived CDR1 and CDR2 are SGHAT and FQDESV (reference sequence). V was clipped by 5 bases and J by 2 bases, with 22 bases between them.

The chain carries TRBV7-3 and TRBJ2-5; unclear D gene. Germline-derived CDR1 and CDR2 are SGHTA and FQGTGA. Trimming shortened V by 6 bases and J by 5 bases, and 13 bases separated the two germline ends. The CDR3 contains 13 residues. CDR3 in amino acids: CASSYSRSETQYF. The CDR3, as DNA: TGTGCCAGCAGTTACTCGAGGTCGGAGACCCAGTACTTC.

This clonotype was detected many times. CDR3: CASSKGTVGYTF. The CDR3 region has the DNA TGTGCCAGCAGTAAGGGGACAGTAGGCTACACCTTC. The chain has TRBV12-3 or TRBV12-4 and TRBJ1-2, with 7 bases matching TRBD1. The V and J ends lost 5 bases and 8 bases, in that order; junction bases with no gene match: 5. This CDR3 contains 12 residues.

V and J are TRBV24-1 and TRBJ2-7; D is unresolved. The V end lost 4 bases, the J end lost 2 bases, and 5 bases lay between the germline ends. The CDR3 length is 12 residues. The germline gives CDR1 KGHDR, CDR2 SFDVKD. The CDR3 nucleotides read TGTGCCACCAGTGACGGTCCCTACGAGCAGTACTTC. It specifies CATSDGPYEQYF.